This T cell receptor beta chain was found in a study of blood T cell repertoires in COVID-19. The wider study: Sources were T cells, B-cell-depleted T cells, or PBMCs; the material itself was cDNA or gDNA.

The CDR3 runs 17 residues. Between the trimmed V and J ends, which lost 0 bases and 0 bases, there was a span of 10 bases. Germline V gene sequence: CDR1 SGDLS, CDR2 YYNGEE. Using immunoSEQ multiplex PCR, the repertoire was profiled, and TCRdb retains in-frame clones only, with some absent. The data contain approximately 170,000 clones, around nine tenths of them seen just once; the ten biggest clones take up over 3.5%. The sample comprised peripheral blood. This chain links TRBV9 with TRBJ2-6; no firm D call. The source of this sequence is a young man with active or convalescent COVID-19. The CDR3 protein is CASSVALMSSGANVLTF. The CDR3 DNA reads TGTGCCAGCAGCGTAGCGTTGATGAGCTCTGGGGCCAACGTCCTGACTTTC.